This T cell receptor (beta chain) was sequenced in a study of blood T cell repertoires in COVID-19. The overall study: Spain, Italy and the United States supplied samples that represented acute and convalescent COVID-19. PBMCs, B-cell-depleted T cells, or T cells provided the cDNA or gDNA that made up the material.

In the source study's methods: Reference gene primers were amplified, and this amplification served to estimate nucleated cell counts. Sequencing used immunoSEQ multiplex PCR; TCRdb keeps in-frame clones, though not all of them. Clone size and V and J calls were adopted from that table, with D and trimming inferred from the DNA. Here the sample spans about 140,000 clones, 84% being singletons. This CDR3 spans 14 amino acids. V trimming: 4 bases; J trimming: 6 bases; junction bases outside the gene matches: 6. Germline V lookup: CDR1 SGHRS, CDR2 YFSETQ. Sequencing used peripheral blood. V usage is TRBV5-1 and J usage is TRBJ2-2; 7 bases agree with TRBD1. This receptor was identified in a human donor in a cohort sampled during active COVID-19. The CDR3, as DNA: TGCGCCAGCAGCGAACCGGGACAGCCCGGGGAGCTGTTTTTT. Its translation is CASSEPGQPGELFF.